These 32 T cell receptor beta chains share one sample of origin, sequenced in a study of CD8+ T cells in alopecia areata. RNA extraction and reverse transcription yielded cDNA as sequencing template. Generated by immunoSEQ multiplex PCR, the TCRdb table keeps only in-frame clones and is missing some. In the table there are 42,000 or so clones, around nine tenths of which are singletons. The treatment denotes: oral pan-JAK inhibitor, 5-10 mg twice daily. The source was CD8+ T cells sorted from blood, collected at week 24, from a patient treated with tofacitinib. The origin of the receptors is a human donor with alopecia areata.

This chain links TRBV4-3 with TRBJ2-7, with D hard to call. Trimming took off 0 bases at V and 4 bases at J, with 10 bases between the two ends. The CDR3 spans 14 residues. Germline V lookup: CDR1 LGHNA, CDR2 YSLEER. CDR3 in amino acids: CASSQDIGVYEQYF. In DNA form, the CDR3 reads TGCGCCAGCAGCCAAGATATAGGAGTTTACGAGCAGTACTTC.

This chain joins TRBV5-1 and TRBJ2-1; 9 bases match TRBD2. Trimming cost V 0 bases and J 9 bases; bases outside gene matches: 4. The germline gives CDR1 SGHRS, CDR2 YFSETQ. This CDR3 spans 14 amino acids. The DNA for the CDR3 is TGCGCCAGCAGCTTGGGCGGGGGGGCCACTGAGCAGTTCTTC. It yields the protein CASSLGGGATEQFF. The whole variable domain, filled in from reference TRBV5-1 and TRBJ2-1, reads KAGVTQTPRYLIKTRGQQVTLSCSPISGHRSVSWYQQTPGQGLQFLFEYFSETQRNKGNFPGRFSGRQFSNSRSEMNVSTLELGDSALYLCASSLGGGATEQFFGPGTRLTVL.

V and J are TRBV28 and TRBJ2-7, with D perhaps matching TRBD2 (5 bases). Trimming stripped 3 bases from V and 0 bases from J, with 12 bases between. CDR1 is MDHEN, CDR2 SYDVKM, per germline. This CDR3 has 15 residues. This CDR3 reads CASSFGLGSSYEQYF. The CDR3 DNA is TGTGCCAGCAGTTTTGGTCTGGGGAGCTCCTACGAGCAGTACTTC.

V is TRBV19 and J is TRBJ1-5; 8 nucleotides match TRBD1. V trimming: 5 bases; J trimming: 6 bases; junction bases outside the gene matches: 6. Germline values: CDR1 LNHDA, CDR2 SQIVND (reference sequence). This CDR3 is built from 14 residues. CDR3 sequence reads: CASSVGQGLQPQHF. The CDR3 DNA reads TGTGCCAGTAGTGTTGGACAGGGCCTTCAGCCCCAGCATTTT.

The chain employs TRBV27 and TRBJ1-5; TRBD1 matches at 8 bases. This CDR3 contains 14 residues. Germline CDR1 MNHEY, CDR2 SMNVEV (reference sequence). V gave up 8 bases and J gave up 8 bases; unmatched junction bases: 11. The CDR3 here is CASAQDRDWEPQHF. CDR3 bases: TGTGCCAGCGCCCAGGACAGGGATTGGGAGCCCCAGCATTTT.

The chain couples TRBV30 to TRBJ2-5; TRBD2 aligns across 7 bases. Matching the DNA end better, TRBJ2-7 makes the J call doubtful. Germline lookup yields CDR1 GTSNPN and CDR2 SVGIG (reference sequence). This CDR3 spans 15 amino acids. Here the CDR3 DNA reads TGTGCCTGGAGTCACAGCGGGGTCCCTTCCTACGAGCAGTACTTC. Translating gives CAWSHSGVPSYEQYF.

The V gene is TRBV29-1, the J gene TRBJ2-5, with D uncertain. From germline, CDR1 is SQVTM and CDR2 ANQGSEA. With 4 bases removed from V and 4 bases from J, the gap between germline ends came to 4 bases. This CDR3 region has 10 residues. The CDR3 here is CSVAGETQYF. CDR3 DNA sequence: TGCAGCGTTGCGGGAGAGACCCAGTACTTC.

The J gene is TRBJ2-1, the V gene TRBV4-1; 10 bases agree with TRBD2. This CDR3 is 15 amino acids long. Trimming at V came to 1 base and at J to 8 bases, leaving 5 bases not matched to a gene. Per the germline V gene, CDR1 is MGHRA and CDR2 is YSYEKL. In DNA form, the CDR3 reads TGCGCCAGCAGCCAAGTAGCGGGGGGTTTGGATGAGCAGTTCTTC. Translation: CASSQVAGGLDEQFF.

This rearrangement joins TRBV29-1 to TRBJ2-7, with D possibly matching TRBD1 (5 bases). The ends were cut back, 3 bases at V and 6 bases at J, with 9 bases in the middle. Germline V gene lookup returns CDR1 SQVTM and CDR2 ANQGSEA. CDR3 size: 11 residues. This chain's CDR3 is CSVEQGPEQYF. In DNA form, the CDR3 reads TGCAGCGTTGAGCAGGGCCCCGAGCAGTACTTC.

As to this clone: The identical CDR3 is also encoded by other nucleotide sequences in the sample. This chain links TRBV28 with TRBJ2-7; TRBD2 matches at 8 bases. There are 17 residues in the CDR3. Germline V CDR1 and CDR2: MDHEN, SYDVKM. J lost 6 bases, V lost 6 bases, and 19 bases had no gene match. Written as DNA, the CDR3 is TGTGCCAGCAGCTTAATCCCTCCCGGGACTAGGTATGGCGAGCAGTACTTC. It encodes CASSLIPPGTRYGEQYF.

The CDR3 DNA reads TGTGCCAGCAGCTTAGAGGGGACCGGGGAGCTGTTTTTT. Translated: CASSLEGTGELFF. The genes are TRBV11-2 and TRBJ2-2; D is uncertain. In germline, CDR1 is SGHAT, CDR2 FQNNGV. This CDR3 spans 13 amino acids. V was shortened by 0 bases and J by 5 bases, with 4 bases between the two germline ends.

This clone was seen more than once but under ten times. The same CDR3 also results from other DNA sequences found in this sample. This sequence joins TRBV27 and TRBJ2-1; D ambiguous. The germline gives CDR1 MNHEY, CDR2 SMNVEV (reference sequence). Trimming pared 5 bases from V and 0 bases from J, leaving 5 bases between. The CDR3 extends over 13 amino acids. The CDR3 spells CASSLSSYNEQFF. CDR3 nucleotide sequence: TGTGCCAGCAGTCTAAGCTCCTACAATGAGCAGTTCTTC.

CDR3 sequence: CASSFRDRGYEQYF. CDR3 nucleotide sequence: TGTGCCAGCAGTTTTAGGGACAGGGGGTACGAGCAGTACTTC. The chain joins TRBV28 to TRBJ2-7; 11 positions match TRBD1. The J segment lost 4 bases and the V segment lost 3 bases, leaving 2 bases of the junction unmatched. Germline V gene sequence: CDR1 MDHEN, CDR2 SYDVKM. The CDR3 has 14 residues.

This clone was counted once. The chain joins TRBV11-1 to TRBJ2-7, with 9 positions matching TRBD1. The CDR3 has 15 amino acids. Trimming at V came to 2 bases and at J to 5 bases, leaving 7 bases not matched to a gene. CDR1 is SGHAT and CDR2 is FQDESV in the germline V gene (reference sequence). CDR3 in amino acids: CASSLLGTGSNEQYF. CDR3 nucleotide sequence: TGTGCCAGCAGCTTATTAGGGACAGGGTCCAACGAGCAGTACTTC.

The chain combines TRBV28 with TRBJ2-1; D is unresolved. V was shortened by 1 base and J by 4 bases, with 5 bases between the two germline ends. Germline V gives CDR1 MDHEN, CDR2 SYDVKM. The CDR3 has 13 amino acids. CDR3: CASSLSSYNEQFF. CDR3 bases: TGTGCCAGCAGTTTATCATCATACAATGAGCAGTTCTTC. Together with reference TRBV28 and TRBJ2-1, the CDR3 gives the full variable domain: DVKVTQSSRYLVKRTGEKVFLECVQDMDHENMFWYRQDPGLGLRLIYFSYDVKMKEKGDIPEGYSVSREKKERFSLILESASTNQTSMYLCASSLSSYNEQFFGPGTRLTVL.

This chain connects TRBV7-9 to TRBJ2-1; D might be TRBD2 (6 bases). V lost 4 bases and J lost 3, with 16 bases in between. This CDR3 has 16 amino acids. Germline V gene lookup returns CDR1 SEHNR and CDR2 FQNEAQ (reference sequence). As DNA, the CDR3 is TGTGCCAGCAGCTCTCCGGGACTGGGGAACTACAATGAGCAGTTCTTC. Translating gives CASSSPGLGNYNEQFF.

The CDR3 is CASRRGTTNTGELFF. CDR3 DNA: TGTGCCAGCCGGAGAGGGACGACGAACACCGGGGAGCTGTTTTTT. The chain is built from TRBV19 and TRBJ2-2; perhaps D is TRBD1 or TRBD2 (5 bases each). Trimming took 9 bases from V and 0 from J, leaving 14 bases between them. The germline gives CDR1 LNHDA, CDR2 SQIVND (reference sequence). This CDR3 has 15 amino acids.

The chain is built from TRBV27 and TRBJ2-1; D call uncertain. The CDR3 covers 15 residues. The V and J ends lost 5 bases and 0 bases respectively, with 11 bases between them. Per the germline V gene, CDR1 is MNHEY and CDR2 is SMNVEV (reference sequence). The CDR3 DNA follows: TGTGCCAGCAGTAGACTGAGAAGCTCCTACAATGAGCAGTTCTTC. This translates into CASSRLRSSYNEQFF.

The gene calls are TRBV7-9 and TRBJ2-3, with TRBD2 matching over 10 bases. The CDR3 extends over 15 amino acids. V trimming: 5 bases; J trimming: 1 base; junction bases outside the gene matches: 3. Germline V gene data show CDR1 as SEHNR and CDR2 as FQNEAQ (reference sequence). As DNA, the CDR3 is TGTGCCAGCAGCGAAACTAGCGGGGGCACAGATACGCAGTATTTT. Encoded protein: CASSETSGGTDTQYF.

J is TRBJ1-1 and V is TRBV30; D gene unclear. The CDR3 contains 12 residues. In germline, CDR1 is GTSNPN, CDR2 SVGIG (reference sequence). Trimming removed 4 bases at V and 4 bases at J, with 10 bases between. CDR3 nucleotide sequence: TGTGCCTGGACCTATATGGGCACTGAAGCTTTCTTT. It is translated as CAWTYMGTEAFF.

The chain carries TRBV6-5 and TRBJ2-5; D is perhaps TRBD2 (7 bases). The J call may be in error: the DNA end matches TRBJ2-7 better. The CDR3 contains 14 residues. Germline values: CDR1 MNHEY, CDR2 SVGAGI. The CDR3 nucleotides read TGTGCCAGCAGCCCCGGGGGGCCCTCCTACGAGCAGTACTTC. The encoded protein is CASSPGGPSYEQYF.

The V call is TRBV7-9, the J call TRBJ2-7, with 7 positions matching TRBD2. The V gene end was trimmed by 5 bases and the J gene end by 5 bases; junction bases not matched to a gene: 15. CDR1 and CDR2 (germline): SEHNR, FQNEAQ (reference sequence). The CDR3 totals 16 residues. Here the CDR3 reads CASSLLRDGSGDEQYF. CDR3 in DNA: TGTGCCAGCAGCCTACTTAGGGATGGGAGCGGGGACGAGCAGTACTTC.

The gene calls are TRBV29-1 and TRBJ2-3, with 11 bases lining up with TRBD2. CDR3 size: 16 residues. Losses at the gene ends were 4 bases for V and 3 bases for J; bases not matched to a gene: 9. Germline CDR1 is SQVTM and CDR2 is ANQGSEA. CDR3 loop: CSVVVAASGGTDTQYF. CDR3 sequence (DNA): TGCAGCGTTGTTGTGGCGGCTAGCGGGGGGACAGATACGCAGTATTTT.

The chain has TRBV4-3 and TRBJ2-7; the match to TRBD2 covers 7 bases. Per germline, CDR1 LGHNA and CDR2 YSLEER. The CDR3 is 14 residues long. J gave up 3 bases and V 0 bases, and 2 bases lay outside the gene matches. This CDR3 is CASSQDTGGYEQYF. The CDR3 DNA reads as TGCGCCAGCAGCCAAGATACGGGGGGCTACGAGCAGTACTTC.

This chain connects TRBV2 to TRBJ1-6; 10 positions match TRBD1. The germline V gene encodes CDR1 SNHLY and CDR2 FYNNEI. This CDR3 has 14 residues. Trimming at V came to 6 bases and at J to 9 bases, leaving 5 bases not matched to a gene. The DNA for the CDR3 is TGTGCCAGCAGCCCGGGACAGGGGAGTTCACCCCTCCACTTT. This gives the protein CASSPGQGSSPLHF.

The V gene is TRBV5-4, the J gene TRBJ2-7, with D tentatively TRBD1 or TRBD2 (5 bases each). V lost 4 bases and J 7 bases, leaving 21 bases between the germline ends. The V gene's germline CDR1 is SGHNT and CDR2 YYREEE (reference sequence). The CDR3 spans 15 residues. The CDR3 DNA is TGTGCCAGCAGCCAGGTGGGGCTAGCAATTAAAGAGCAGTACTTC. Protein: CASSQVGLAIKEQYF.

This chain connects TRBV11-2 to TRBJ2-1; D uncertain. The CDR3 has 16 residues. The germline CDR1 and CDR2 sequences are SGHAT and FQNNGV. V was pared by 0 bases and J by 0 bases, with 9 bases between. The CDR3 loop is CASSLDHRYSYNEQFF. In DNA, the CDR3 is TGTGCCAGCAGCTTAGATCATAGGTACTCCTACAATGAGCAGTTCTTC.

The chain uses TRBV5-4 and TRBJ2-7, with 8 bases matching TRBD1. Per the germline V gene, CDR1 is SGHNT and CDR2 is YYREEE (reference sequence). V shed 3 bases and J 4 bases; nucleotides not matched to a gene: 6. The CDR3 is 14 residues long. In DNA form, the CDR3 reads TGTGCCAGCAGCTCCAGGACAGGGCTATACGAGCAGTACTTC. Residues: CASSSRTGLYEQYF.

The chain links TRBV27 to TRBJ2-3; TRBD2 is a possible D gene (5 bases). This CDR3 has 14 residues. CDR1 MNHEY and CDR2 SMNVEV come from the germline V gene (reference sequence). Trimming removed 4 bases from V and 0 bases from J, with 8 bases in between. The CDR3 DNA reads TGTGCCAGCAGTTCACCTAGCAGCACAGATACGCAGTATTTT. Protein: CASSSPSSTDTQYF.

This chain links TRBV7-6 with TRBJ2-3, with 8 bases identical to TRBD2. CDR3 length: 17 amino acids. Trimming removed 5 bases from V and 2 bases from J; junction bases left unmatched: 12. The V gene's germline CDR1 is SGHVS and CDR2 FNYEAQ. The CDR3 protein is CASSPRYSGGLTDTQYF. CDR3 DNA sequence: TGTGCCAGCAGCCCCCGTTACAGCGGGGGTCTCACAGATACGCAGTATTTT.

This clone was counted a few times. The chain uses TRBV7-2 and TRBJ2-5, with D perhaps matching TRBD1 or TRBD2 (6 bases each). The CDR3 length is 16 residues. Germline values: CDR1 SGHTA, CDR2 FQGNSA. V was pared by 3 bases and J by 5 bases, with 19 bases between. CDR3 sequence reads: CASSLFGGTSGETQYF. The CDR3 DNA sequence: TGTGCCAGCAGCTTGTTCGGGGGCACATCCGGGGAGACCCAGTACTTC.

The V gene is TRBV15, the J gene TRBJ2-5, with 9 bases fitting TRBD1. The CDR3 runs 14 residues. Germline V gene sequence: CDR1 LNHNV, CDR2 YYDKDF (reference sequence). V was pared by 2 bases and J by 6 bases, with 4 bases of the junction left unmatched. The chain's CDR3 is CATSRTGGRQTQYF. The CDR3 nucleotides are TGTGCCACCAGCAGAACAGGGGGCCGACAGACCCAGTACTTC.